The rows below give T cell receptor beta chains drawn from one sample of a study of blood T cell repertoires in COVID-19. Libraries were prepared by immunoSEQ multiplex PCR; TCRdb keeps only in-frame clonotypes and omits some of them. The sample holds roughly 260,000 clones; 80% to 90% are singletons and the top ten take approximately 2.2%. Material: peripheral blood. All receptors come from a woman in her 50s with acute or convalescent COVID-19. CDR3s include the opening cysteine and the closing phenylalanine or tryptophan. The listing skips clone size in some rows; elsewhere it reads once, few, many or a size class.

J | size | V | CDR3
TRBJ2-2 | . | TRBV9 | CASSGLVTGELFF
TRBJ1-3 | once | TRBV5-4 | CASSPSWDRGNTIYF
TRBJ1-5 | . | TRBV19 | CASSIDLIQPQHF
TRBJ1-3 | . | TRBV9 | CASSVAGGSSGNTIYF
TRBJ1-5 | . | TRBV7-6 | CASSPTDSQPQHF
TRBJ2-7 | . | TRBV9 | CASSVATFGTGGSYEQYF
TRBJ2-7 | . | TRBV12-3/TRBV12-4 | CASSYVLAQQYF
TRBJ1-3 | few | TRBV19 | CATGSFSGNTIYF
TRBJ1-1 | . | TRBV21-1 | CASSNWARGETEAFF
TRBJ2-5 | . | TRBV19 | CASSRQGAWETQYF
TRBJ2-7 | . | TRBV7-9 | CASSQGGYEQYF